The 21 T cell receptor beta chains reported below all come from one sample, sequenced in a study of blood T cell repertoires in COVID-19. Here immunoSEQ multiplex PCR was the method, and the copy in TCRdb shows in-frame clones only, minus some. The data hold 75,000 to 95,000 clones, with approximately 79% observed a single time. Sequenced input: peripheral blood. These receptors were taken from a man between 65 and 85 years old with COVID-19, enrolled during active disease.

The rearrangement links TRBV18 to TRBJ1-1, with TRBD1 identical over 7 bases. V dropped 4 bases and J dropped 0; count of bases not matched to a gene: 8. This CDR3 has 16 residues. Germline loops: CDR1 KGHSH, CDR2 LQKENI. The CDR3 nucleotides read TGTGCCAGCTCACTTCAGACAGGGCTCATGAACACTGAAGCTTTCTTT. It yields the protein CASSLQTGLMNTEAFF.

The rearrangement links TRBV28 to TRBJ2-3; 10 bases are a match to TRBD2. Germline trimming cut 4 bases from V and 2 bases from J; bases unmatched to any gene: 3. Germline loops: CDR1 MDHEN, CDR2 SYDVKM. The CDR3 extends over 15 amino acids. The CDR3 DNA reads TGTGCCAGCAGTTCTAGCGGGAGCTACACAGATACGCAGTATTTT. This gives the protein CASSSSGSYTDTQYF.

This chain connects TRBV5-6 to TRBJ2-2; the match to TRBD1 covers 7 bases. The CDR3 runs 17 residues. From germline, CDR1 is SGHDT and CDR2 YYEEEE. With V trimmed by 2 bases and J by 0 bases, 7 bases remained unmatched. The CDR3 is CASSFSGTAANTGELFF. Here the CDR3 DNA reads TGTGCCAGCAGCTTCTCCGGGACAGCCGCGAACACCGGGGAGCTGTTTTTT.

This clone was detected only a few times. The chain has TRBV7-2 and TRBJ2-3; no firm D call. The CDR3 has 12 residues. The germline V and J ends were trimmed by 2 bases and 7 bases, with 7 bases remaining between them. Per the germline V gene, CDR1 is SGHTA and CDR2 is FQGNSA. This CDR3 is CASSLSPNTQYF. In DNA, the CDR3 is TGTGCCAGCAGCTTAAGCCCCAATACGCAGTATTTT.

This chain's CDR3 is CASTSRAGGTGELFF. CDR3 coding DNA: TGTGCCAGTACTTCGAGGGCTGGCGGCACCGGGGAGCTGTTTTTT. The chain combines TRBV19 with TRBJ2-2, with D perhaps TRBD2 (5 bases). The germline CDR1 and CDR2 sequences are LNHDA and SQIVND (reference sequence). Trimming shortened V by 7 bases and J by 4 bases, and 16 bases separated the two germline ends. CDR3 length equals 15 residues. The complete variable domain, with remaining parts taken from reference TRBV19 and TRBJ2-2, reads DGGITQSPKYLFRKEGQNVTLSCEQNLNHDAMYWYRQDPGQGLRLIYYSQIVNDFQKGDIAEGYSVSREKKESFPLTVTSAQKNPTAFYLCASTSRAGGTGELFFGEGSRLTVL.

The rearrangement uses TRBV29-1 and TRBJ2-2; D perhaps matches TRBD1 (5 bases). Germline V gives CDR1 SQVTM, CDR2 ANQGSEA. Deletions cut 5 bases from V and 3 bases from J, with 13 bases between. This CDR3 region has 14 residues. CDR3 nucleotides: TGCAGCGTTCAAAGGGGCTTCGACACCGGGGAGCTGTTTTTT. Its protein is CSVQRGFDTGELFF.

The chain carries TRBV3-1 (or the pseudogene TRBV3-2) and TRBJ2-3; 7 bases are shared with TRBD2. V lost 4 bases and J lost 1; bases outside the gene matches: 14. The CDR3 sequence is 18 residues long. Germline V CDR1 and CDR2: LGHDT, YNNKEL (reference sequence). DNA for the CDR3: TGTGCCAGCAGCCCAAAGCGTTGGCGGGGGTCGCGCACAGATACGCAGTATTTT. Translating it yields CASSPKRWRGSRTDTQYF.

The chain couples TRBV7-3 to TRBJ2-2; TRBD1 is a possible D gene (6 bases). V shed 11 bases and J shed 0 bases, with 13 bases lying between them. Germline CDR1 SGHTA, CDR2 FQGTGA. The CDR3 runs to 14 residues. CDR3 residues: CAGSSGANTGELFF. Written as DNA, the CDR3 is TGTGCCGGCTCCTCAGGGGCGAACACCGGGGAGCTGTTTTTT.

The chain carries TRBV7-2 and TRBJ2-1; the D gene is possibly TRBD2 (5 bases). V lost 5 bases and J 7 bases, leaving 18 bases between the germline ends. CDR1 SGHTA and CDR2 FQGNSA come from the germline V gene. CDR3 length equals 15 residues. Here the CDR3 reads CASSIGGAGRNEQFF. CDR3 sequence (DNA): TGTGCCAGCAGCATCGGAGGTGCTGGACGGAATGAGCAGTTCTTC. Supplemented by reference TRBV7-2 and TRBJ2-1, the full variable domain reads GAGVSQSPSNKVTEKGKDVELRCDPISGHTALYWYRQSLGQGLEFLIYFQGNSAPDKSGLPSDRFSAERTGGSVSTLTIQRTQQEDSAVYLCASSIGGAGRNEQFFGPGTRLTVL.

The J gene is TRBJ2-1, the V gene TRBV4-1; the match to TRBD2 covers 9 bases. This CDR3 is built from 17 residues. Per the germline V gene, CDR1 is MGHRA and CDR2 is YSYEKL. The V segment lost 1 base and the J segment 2 bases; nucleotides outside the gene matches: 6. In DNA form, the CDR3 reads TGCGCCAGCAGCCAAGTAACTAGCGGGCCTCCCTACAATGAGCAGTTCTTC. Its translation is CASSQVTSGPPYNEQFF.

The chain joins TRBV3-1 (or the pseudogene TRBV3-2) to TRBJ2-3; 7 bases align to TRBD2. CDR1 is LGHDT, CDR2 YNNKEL, per germline (reference sequence). The CDR3 length is 16 residues. V was clipped by 2 bases and J by 5 bases; unmatched bases: 10. CDR3: CASSQRPRSSGDTQYF. CDR3 DNA sequence: TGTGCCAGCAGCCAACGACCCAGATCTAGCGGAGATACGCAGTATTTT.

V usage is TRBV6-5 and J usage is TRBJ1-6; the match to TRBD1 covers 7 bases. This CDR3 comprises 14 residues. The germline CDR1 and CDR2 sequences are MNHEY and SVGAGI. Unmatched junction bases numbered 5, after V lost 2 bases and J lost 10 bases. The CDR3 coding sequence is TGTGCCAGCAGTTACGCAGGGGGAAGGTCACCCCTCCACTTT. This sequence encodes CASSYAGGRSPLHF.

The chain combines TRBV3-1 (or the pseudogene TRBV3-2) with TRBJ1-1, with TRBD1 identical over 8 bases. V shed 2 bases and J 6 bases; nucleotides not matched to a gene: 8. The CDR3 is 15 residues long. Per germline, CDR1 LGHDT and CDR2 YNNKEL (reference sequence). The CDR3 reads CASSQPQGAWAEAFF. The DNA for the CDR3 is TGTGCCAGCAGCCAACCCCAGGGGGCTTGGGCTGAAGCTTTCTTT.

The V gene is TRBV10-3, the J gene TRBJ2-1, with D tentatively TRBD2 (6 bases). The CDR3 has 15 amino acids. V was trimmed by 6 bases and J by 0 bases, leaving 12 bases between them. Germline V gives CDR1 ENHRY, CDR2 SYGVKD. The CDR3 reads CAIRDDGSSYNEQFF. The CDR3 nucleotides read TGTGCCATCAGAGACGACGGGAGCTCCTACAATGAGCAGTTCTTC.

In this sample, this clone turned up a few times. This chain links TRBV9 with TRBJ2-1; 8 bases map to TRBD1. The germline V gene encodes CDR1 SGDLS and CDR2 YYNGEE. This CDR3 has 16 residues. The junction had 12 bases not matched to a gene; V was cut back by 3 bases and J by 7 bases. CDR3 sequence (DNA): TGTGCCAGCAGCGCCTCTCAGGGGGCACTTTGGAATGAGCAGTTCTTC. Encoded protein: CASSASQGALWNEQFF. Variable domain in full (rest from reference TRBV9 and TRBJ2-1): DSGVTQTPKHLITATGQRVTLRCSPRSGDLSVYWYQQSLDQGLQFLIQYYNGEERAKGNILERFSAQQFPDLHSELNLSSLELGDSALYFCASSASQGALWNEQFFGPGTRLTVL.

The V call is TRBV5-4, the J call TRBJ2-3; possible D gene TRBD1, 5 bases. V shed 1 base and J shed 5 bases, with 11 bases lying between them. Germline assignment: CDR1 SGHNT and CDR2 YYREEE (reference sequence). The CDR3 spans 14 residues. In DNA form, the CDR3 reads TGTGCCAGCAGCTTGATTGGGGCAAGAGATACGCAGTATTTT. Translating gives CASSLIGARDTQYF.

The chain carries TRBV28 and TRBJ2-1, with 7 bases that match TRBD2. V gave up 3 bases and J gave up 5 bases; unmatched junction bases: 7. Germline CDR1 is MDHEN and CDR2 is SYDVKM. The CDR3 is made up of 15 amino acids. CDR3 protein: CASSLGGSRNNEQFF. CDR3 nucleotide sequence: TGTGCCAGCAGTTTGGGCGGGAGCCGCAACAATGAGCAGTTCTTC.

V and J are TRBV7-3 and TRBJ2-3, with a possible D match to TRBD2 (5 bases). CDR1 and CDR2 (germline): SGHTA, FQGTGA. The CDR3 has 16 amino acids. Trimming removed 5 bases from V and 6 bases from J, with 21 bases in between. For the CDR3, the DNA is TGTGCCAGCAGCCCTGATCCGGACTTTGATATTGATACGCAGTATTTT. Translating it yields CASSPDPDFDIDTQYF. The full variable domain, in which reference TRBV7-3 and TRBJ2-3 provide the parts outside the CDR3, is GAGVSQTPSNKVTEKGKYVELRCDPISGHTALYWYRQSLGQGPEFLIYFQGTGAADDSGLPNDRFFAVRPEGSVSTLKIQRTERGDSAVYLCASSPDPDFDIDTQYFGPGTRLTVL.

The chain recombines TRBV18 with TRBJ1-3; D perhaps matches TRBD1 (5 bases). Trimming took off 3 bases at V and 4 bases at J, with 13 bases between the two ends. The germline CDR1 and CDR2 sequences are KGHSH and LQKENI. The CDR3 is 15 residues long. CDR3 amino acids: CASSPTAGPGNTIYF. The DNA of the CDR3 is TGTGCCAGCTCACCGACAGCCGGGCCAGGAAACACCATATATTTT.

The CDR3 DNA is TGTGCCAGCAGTTTAGGGGACAGGAGCTTCTGGGGCTACACCTTC. It is translated as CASSLGDRSFWGYTF. The chain has TRBV28 and TRBJ1-2, with 8 bases lining up with TRBD1. The length of the CDR3 is 15 residues. V lost 2 bases and J lost 8; bases outside the gene matches: 10. Germline V lookup: CDR1 MDHEN, CDR2 SYDVKM.

The chain joins TRBV28 to TRBJ1-4; TRBD1 matches at 7 bases. In germline, CDR1 is MDHEN, CDR2 SYDVKM. The CDR3 is 16 amino acids. The trim removed 5 bases at V and 4 bases at J, leaving 10 bases unmatched. The CDR3 loop is CASSAHGAGGNEKLFF. CDR3 bases: TGTGCCAGCAGTGCTCACGGCGCAGGGGGTAATGAAAAACTGTTTTTT.